These 29 T cell receptor beta chains share one sample of origin, sequenced in a study of cytomegalovirus exposure and HLA in healthy donors (dated by TCRdb to about 2017). Libraries were built with the immunoSEQ multiplex PCR assay. The table was pulled from immuneACCESS by TCRdb, which kept in-frame rearrangements only. Such tables lose some clones; where checked, under half of the loss comes from unresolved V genes, and the rest has no known cause. This sample has some 130,000 clones in its table, and around nine tenths of those were observed once. Clones ranked in the top ten supply approximately 1.5% of the sample. Input material: PBMCs. Receptor source: a man younger than 40 in good health and CMV-seronegative.

The V and J genes are TRBV5-1 and TRBJ2-1; TRBD2 matches 9 bases. The CDR3 contains 18 residues. Germline V gene sequence: CDR1 SGHRS, CDR2 YFSETQ. V was clipped by 5 bases and J by 0 bases; unmatched bases: 12. CDR3 sequence: CASSWATSGLSSYNEQFF. CDR3 bases: TGCGCCAGCAGTTGGGCGACTAGCGGACTTAGCTCCTACAATGAGCAGTTCTTC. The full variable domain, rest sourced from reference TRBV5-1 and TRBJ2-1, is KAGVTQTPRYLIKTRGQQVTLSCSPISGHRSVSWYQQTPGQGLQFLFEYFSETQRNKGNFPGRFSGRQFSNSRSEMNVSTLELGDSALYLCASSWATSGLSSYNEQFFGPGTRLTVL.

V usage is TRBV29-1 and J usage is TRBJ1-1; D is unclear. Germline CDR1 SQVTM, CDR2 ANQGSEA. Deletions cut 7 bases from V and 0 bases from J, with 18 bases between. The CDR3 runs 15 residues. CDR3 amino acids: CSAVPRAAVNTEAFF. The CDR3 coding sequence is TGCAGCGCCGTGCCTCGTGCCGCGGTGAACACTGAAGCTTTCTTT. Full variable domain (missing parts from reference TRBV29-1 and TRBJ1-1): SAVISQKPSRDICQRGTSLTIQCQVDSQVTMMFWYRQQPGQSLTLIATANQGSEATYESGFVIDKFPISRPNLTFSTLTVSNMSPEDSSIYLCSAVPRAAVNTEAFFGQGTRLTVV.

The chain recombines TRBV9 with TRBJ2-2; D uncertain. Between the trimmed V and J ends, which lost 0 bases and 4 bases, there was a span of 10 bases. Per the germline V gene, CDR1 is SGDLS and CDR2 is YYNGEE. The CDR3 has 15 amino acids. CDR3 in DNA: TGTGCCAGCAGCGTAGGGTTAGCACCCACCGGGGAGCTGTTTTTT. Protein product: CASSVGLAPTGELFF.

The chain has TRBV7-9 and TRBJ2-7; 13 bases are a match to TRBD2. Germline CDR1 SEHNR, CDR2 FQNEAQ (reference sequence). The V and J ends lost 5 bases and 5 bases, in that order; junction bases with no gene match: 6. This CDR3 has 15 amino acids. In nucleotides, the CDR3 is TGTGCCAGCAGCCAGCTCACTAGCGGGAGGGACGAGCAGTACTTC. Its translation is CASSQLTSGRDEQYF.

The CDR3 reads CASSLGLDVEQYF. The CDR3 region has the DNA TGTGCCAGCAGCTTAGGCCTAGACGTGGAGCAGTACTTC. The chain joins TRBV11-2 to TRBJ2-7; no clear D. The CDR3 consists of 13 residues. V lost 1 base, J lost 7 bases, and 11 bases lay in between. Germline V CDR1 and CDR2: SGHAT, FQNNGV. Looking up the rest from reference TRBV11-2 and TRBJ2-7 gives the full variable domain: EAGVAQSPRYKIIEKRQSVAFWCNPISGHATLYWYQQILGQGPKLLIQFQNNGVVDDSQLPKDRFSAERLKGVDSTLKIQPAKLEDSAVYLCASSLGLDVEQYFGPGTRLTVT.

V usage is TRBV5-4 and J usage is TRBJ2-2; 9 bases line up with TRBD2. V gave up 4 bases and J gave up 6 bases; unmatched junction bases: 7. The V gene's germline CDR1 is SGHNT and CDR2 YYREEE (reference sequence). This CDR3 contains 15 residues. The CDR3 coding sequence is TGTGCCAGCAGCGCCGGACTAGCGATATCCGGGGAGCTGTTTTTT. Translated: CASSAGLAISGELFF.

V is TRBV19 and J is TRBJ1-1; no clear D gene. V gave up 3 bases and J gave up 1 base, with 9 bases separating them. CDR3 length: 14 amino acids. The germline CDR1 and CDR2 sequences are LNHDA and SQIVND (reference sequence). The CDR3 protein is CASSIPRGNTEAFF. Written as DNA, the CDR3 is TGTGCCAGTAGTATCCCTCGGGGGAACACTGAAGCTTTCTTT.

In its sample, this clone was seen a few times. This chain connects TRBV27 to TRBJ1-4, with no clear D. The V end lost 0 bases, the J end lost 2 bases, and 13 bases lay between the germline ends. Per germline, CDR1 MNHEY and CDR2 SMNVEV (reference sequence). The CDR3 length is 17 residues. CDR3 in amino acids: CASSLSALGITNEKLFF. CDR3 nucleotides: TGTGCCAGCAGTTTATCCGCGCTGGGCATCACTAATGAAAAACTGTTTTTT. Combining the CDR3 with reference TRBV27 and TRBJ1-4 gives the whole variable domain EAQVTQNPRYLITVTGKKLTVTCSQNMNHEYMSWYRQDPGLGLRQIYYSMNVEVTDKGDVPEGYKVSRKEKRNFPLILESPSPNQTSLYFCASSLSALGITNEKLFFGSGTQLSVL.

V and J are TRBV5-4 and TRBJ2-7, with D maybe TRBD1 (6 bases). V was shortened by 9 bases and J by 1 base, with 14 bases between the two germline ends. Per the germline V gene, CDR1 is SGHNT and CDR2 is YYREEE (reference sequence). The CDR3 is 13 amino acids. The chain's CDR3 is CATRNGQSYEQYF. CDR3 nucleotides: TGTGCCACGAGGAATGGACAGTCCTACGAGCAGTACTTC.

The CDR3 bases are TGTGCCAGCAGCTCGAGGTCCTGGGAGACCCAGTACTTC. Translation: CASSSRSWETQYF. This chain connects TRBV9 to TRBJ2-5; D is uncertain. The germline V gene encodes CDR1 SGDLS and CDR2 YYNGEE. V was cut by 4 bases and J by 5 bases, with 12 bases left in between. This CDR3 region has 13 residues.

CDR3 coding DNA: TGCGCCAGCCGGACTAGCGGGAGAGGGGAAGAGACCCAGTACTTC. It specifies CASRTSGRGEETQYF. V gene TRBV5-1 combines with J gene TRBJ2-5; 13 nucleotides match TRBD2. The J segment lost 3 bases and the V segment lost 7 bases, leaving 6 bases of the junction unmatched. This CDR3 has 15 amino acids. Per the germline V gene, CDR1 is SGHRS and CDR2 is YFSETQ.

V usage is TRBV14 and J usage is TRBJ2-5; 12 nucleotides align to TRBD2. The CDR3 covers 16 residues. J was trimmed by 3 bases and V by 4 bases; bases with no gene match: 6. CDR1 and CDR2 from the germline V gene are SGHDN and FVKESK. CDR3 sequence reads: CASSRLTSGSEETQYF. CDR3 in DNA: TGTGCCAGCAGCCGCCTGACTAGCGGGAGTGAAGAGACCCAGTACTTC.

The chain joins TRBV7-9 to TRBJ2-3; D gene ambiguous. The length of the CDR3 is 14 residues. Germline V gives CDR1 SEHNR, CDR2 FQNEAQ (reference sequence). Between the trimmed V and J ends, which lost 2 bases and 1 base, there was a span of 7 bases. The CDR3 coding sequence is TGTGCCAGCAGCTTAACTAAAGGCACAGATACGCAGTATTTT. Translating it yields CASSLTKGTDTQYF.

The rearrangement links TRBV2 to TRBJ2-2, with a weak D call TRBD1 (6 bases). The germline V gene has CDR1 SNHLY and CDR2 FYNNEI. With 6 bases removed from V and 1 base from J, the gap between germline ends came to 12 bases. This CDR3 spans 15 amino acids. The CDR3 sequence is CASSQNRVNTGELFF. In DNA, the CDR3 is TGTGCCAGCAGCCAAAACAGGGTGAACACCGGGGAGCTGTTTTTT. Filled out from reference TRBV2 and TRBJ2-2, the complete variable domain reads EPEVTQTPSHQVTQMGQEVILRCVPISNHLYFYWYRQILGQKVEFLVSFYNNEISEKSEIFDDQFSVERPDGSNFTLKIRSTKLEDSAMYFCASSQNRVNTGELFFGEGSRLTVL.

This clone appeared a few times. The chain has TRBV7-2 and TRBJ2-1, with D perhaps matching TRBD1 (5 bases). The CDR3 length is 14 residues. V was clipped by 5 bases and J by 5 bases, with 13 bases between them. CDR1 SGHTA and CDR2 FQGNSA come from the germline V gene. The CDR3 is CASSDRLGHNEQFF. CDR3 nucleotide sequence: TGTGCCAGCAGCGACAGACTTGGCCACAATGAGCAGTTCTTC.

The rearrangement uses TRBV10-2 and TRBJ2-3, with 12 bases matching TRBD2. Looked up from germline, CDR1 is WSHSY and CDR2 is SAAADI. The J segment lost 6 bases and the V segment lost 7 bases, leaving 17 bases of the junction unmatched. The CDR3 runs to 18 residues. CDR3 DNA: TGCGCCAGCAAGGAATTCCCCAGACTAGCGGGAGCGCCGGATACGCAGTATTTT. Translation gives CASKEFPRLAGAPDTQYF.

The J gene is TRBJ2-5, the V gene TRBV5-4; D not certain. The length of the CDR3 is 14 residues. CDR1 is SGHNT, CDR2 YYREEE, per germline (reference sequence). V lost 0 bases to trimming and J lost 5 bases, with 11 bases between them. CDR3 bases: TGTGCCAGCAGCTTGGGGGCAGTTCTGGAGACCCAGTACTTC. It specifies CASSLGAVLETQYF.

The chain joins TRBV29-1 to TRBJ2-3; weak D call: TRBD1 (5 bases). The CDR3 spans 13 residues. Germline V gene data show CDR1 as SQVTM and CDR2 as ANQGSEA. V was cut by 6 bases and J by 1 base, with 11 bases left in between. CDR3 sequence reads: CSVTSQGTDTQYF. The CDR3 DNA reads as TGCAGCGTGACGTCACAGGGCACAGATACGCAGTATTTT.

The genes are TRBV5-1 and TRBJ2-5; maybe TRBD1 (5 bases). V was cut by 3 bases and J by 1 base, with 16 bases left in between. Germline CDR1 reads SGHRS; CDR2 reads YFSETQ. CDR3 length equals 16 residues. The CDR3 spells CASSSTGSRGQETQYF. The DNA for the CDR3 is TGCGCCAGCAGCTCCACCGGGTCTAGGGGCCAAGAGACCCAGTACTTC.

The chain employs TRBV15 and TRBJ1-1; D gene ambiguous. Germline V gene lookup returns CDR1 LNHNV and CDR2 YYDKDF (reference sequence). The CDR3 is 14 residues long. V dropped 3 bases and J dropped 0 bases, with 8 bases sitting between them. The CDR3 sequence is CATSRPTMNTEAFF. The DNA of the CDR3 is TGTGCCACCAGCAGGCCTACTATGAACACTGAAGCTTTCTTT.

This clone was counted a single time. The chain carries TRBV5-6 and TRBJ1-1; D is unclear. From germline, CDR1 is SGHDT and CDR2 YYEEEE. The CDR3 consists of 16 residues. Trimming cost V 1 base and J 0 bases, with 13 bases left between them. The CDR3 nucleotides read TGTGCCAGCAGCTTGTGGAGGGTCAGTATGAACACTGAAGCTTTCTTT. Protein sequence: CASSLWRVSMNTEAFF.

The chain links TRBV27 to TRBJ2-1; 7 nucleotides line up with TRBD2. Germline CDR1 is MNHEY and CDR2 is SMNVEV (reference sequence). The CDR3 consists of 14 residues. Trimming removed 6 bases from V and 6 bases from J; junction bases left unmatched: 8. The CDR3 DNA reads TGTGCCAGCAGAAAGGGACTACCGCTCAATGAGCAGTTCTTC. The encoded protein is CASRKGLPLNEQFF.

The chain is built from TRBV6-1 and TRBJ2-6, with 11 bases matching TRBD1. The CDR3 sequence is 19 residues long. Germline CDR1 is MNHNS and CDR2 is SASEGT. Germline trimming cut 2 bases from V and 3 bases from J; bases unmatched to any gene: 9. CDR3 DNA: TGTGCCAGCAGTGAACGCTGGACAGGGGGCGCGCATGGGGCCAACGTCCTGACTTTC. Its protein product is CASSERWTGGAHGANVLTF.

V gene TRBV5-8 combines with J gene TRBJ2-1; the D is unclear. V lost 2 bases and J lost 4, with 7 bases in between. Germline CDR1 SGHTS, CDR2 YDEGEE. This CDR3 has 13 residues. CDR3 sequence reads: CASSFAAYNEQFF. Written as DNA, the CDR3 is TGTGCCAGCAGCTTTGCAGCGTACAATGAGCAGTTCTTC.

The chain employs TRBV5-1 and TRBJ1-3; D remains unclear. This CDR3 has 14 amino acids. V gave up 2 bases and J gave up 2 bases, with 8 bases separating them. Germline lookup yields CDR1 SGHRS and CDR2 YFSETQ. This CDR3 is CASSFGSAGNTIYF. As DNA, the CDR3 is TGCGCCAGCAGCTTTGGTTCGGCTGGAAACACCATATATTTT.

This chain joins TRBV13 and TRBJ2-5, with a tentative D call TRBD2 (5 bases). V was shortened by 7 bases and J by 4 bases, with 7 bases between the two germline ends. The germline CDR1 and CDR2 sequences are PRHDT and FYEKMQ (reference sequence). This CDR3 has 11 residues. The CDR3 region is CASTSGETQYF. The CDR3 bases are TGTGCCAGCACCAGCGGAGAGACCCAGTACTTC.

The chain couples TRBV19 to TRBJ2-7; 11 nucleotides line up with TRBD1. Trimming cost V 4 bases and J 5 bases; bases outside gene matches: 4. The CDR3 extends over 14 amino acids. Germline-derived CDR1 and CDR2 are LNHDA and SQIVND (reference sequence). CDR3 sequence: CASSRGQGGDEQYF. CDR3 sequence (DNA): TGTGCCAGTAGTAGGGGACAGGGGGGCGACGAGCAGTACTTC.

This clone has more than one count but fewer than ten. The genes are TRBV2 and TRBJ2-2; 8 bases map to TRBD1. CDR3 size: 16 residues. With 6 bases clipped from V and 1 base from J, the junction kept 7 bases outside the gene matches. Per the germline V gene, CDR1 is SNHLY and CDR2 is FYNNEI. The DNA for the CDR3 is TGTGCCAGCAGAGAACAGGGGGTATTGAACACCGGGGAGCTGTTTTTT. This translates into CASREQGVLNTGELFF.

The chain carries TRBV7-2 and TRBJ2-1, with D possibly matching TRBD2 (6 bases). The germline V and J ends were trimmed by 6 bases and 5 bases, with 11 bases remaining between them. This CDR3 comprises 13 residues. From germline, CDR1 is SGHTA and CDR2 FQGNSA. The CDR3 loop is CASREGLNNEQFF. CDR3 bases: TGTGCCAGCAGGGAAGGACTAAACAATGAGCAGTTCTTC.